Below, 24 T cell receptor beta chains from the same sample are listed, as sequenced in a study of cytomegalovirus exposure and HLA in healthy donors. Primers: 60 Vbeta forward and 13 Jbeta reverse. The assay was immunoSEQ multiplex PCR, and TCRdb's table has in-frame clones only and misses some. The repertoire holds approximately 100,000 clones, with around 72% as singletons. The sample was PBMCs. These TCRs come from a male donor in good health and CMV-seropositive.

The chain carries TRBV18 and TRBJ2-7; TRBD1 matches at 7 bases. J was trimmed by 3 bases and V by 3 bases; bases with no gene match: 5. This CDR3 is built from 14 residues. Germline CDR1 reads KGHSH; CDR2 reads LQKENI. CDR3 region: CASSPEQGNYEQYF. The DNA for the CDR3 is TGTGCCAGCTCACCCGAACAGGGGAACTACGAGCAGTACTTC.

This clone was counted between two and nine times. The J gene is TRBJ2-7, the V gene TRBV10-3; D may be TRBD1 (5 bases). The CDR3 runs 14 residues. Germline CDR1 reads ENHRY; CDR2 reads SYGVKD. Trimming shortened V by 2 bases and J by 1 base, and 9 bases separated the two germline ends. The CDR3 sequence: CAISEAGASYEQYF. Written as DNA, the CDR3 is TGTGCCATCAGTGAGGCTGGGGCTTCCTACGAGCAGTACTTC.

This chain links TRBV5-1 with TRBJ1-3; D call uncertain. Trimming cost V 4 bases and J 0 bases, with 14 bases left between them. The CDR3 is 16 amino acids. Germline assignment: CDR1 SGHRS and CDR2 YFSETQ. CDR3 loop: CASSAGSILSGNTIYF. CDR3 DNA sequence: TGCGCCAGCAGCGCCGGGTCGATTCTCTCTGGAAACACCATATATTTT.

CDR3 residues: CASSLGRGANEKLFF. CDR3 DNA: TGTGCCAGCAGCTTGGGGAGGGGTGCTAATGAAAAACTGTTTTTT. The rearrangement joins TRBV5-5 to TRBJ1-4; D may be TRBD1 (5 bases). In germline, CDR1 is SGHKS, CDR2 YYEKEE (reference sequence). The CDR3 covers 15 residues. V shed 0 bases and J shed 3 bases, with 9 bases lying between them.

V usage is TRBV28 and J usage is TRBJ2-7; the D gene is possibly TRBD1 (5 bases). This CDR3 has 15 residues. V dropped 2 bases and J dropped 0 bases, with 11 bases sitting between them. CDR1 and CDR2 from the germline V gene are MDHEN and SYDVKM. The CDR3 region is CASSLTGRASYEQYF. For the CDR3, the DNA is TGTGCCAGCAGTTTAACAGGACGGGCCTCCTACGAGCAGTACTTC.

J is TRBJ1-5 and V is TRBV30; 10 bases align to TRBD1. Germline V lookup: CDR1 GTSNPN, CDR2 SVGIG (reference sequence). The CDR3 runs to 19 residues. The ends lost 0 bases at V and 6 bases at J; junction bases unmatched: 17. This CDR3 is CAWSVHGIKPGQGFQPQHF. DNA of the CDR3: TGTGCCTGGAGTGTACACGGGATTAAACCGGGACAGGGGTTTCAGCCCCAGCATTTT.

The genes are TRBV2 and TRBJ2-7; no clear D gene. This CDR3 is built from 11 residues. Germline assignment: CDR1 SNHLY and CDR2 FYNNEI. The ends were cut back, 5 bases at V and 1 base at J, with 3 bases in the middle. The CDR3 is CASSPSYEQYF. The CDR3 DNA is TGTGCCAGCAGTCCTTCCTACGAGCAGTACTTC.

V gene TRBV9 combines with J gene TRBJ2-5; 8 bases align to TRBD1. Germline CDR1 SGDLS, CDR2 YYNGEE. V was clipped by 4 bases and J by 4 bases; unmatched bases: 9. CDR3 length: 15 residues. The CDR3 protein is CASSPRQGTVETQYF. The DNA for the CDR3 is TGTGCCAGCAGCCCGCGACAGGGGACGGTAGAGACCCAGTACTTC.

The gene calls are TRBV29-1 and TRBJ2-7, with a possible D match to TRBD1 (5 bases). The V gene's germline CDR1 is SQVTM and CDR2 ANQGSEA. V lost 8 bases and J lost 5, with 16 bases in between. The CDR3 sequence is 12 residues long. The CDR3 sequence: CSFRVGPHEQYF. Here the CDR3 DNA reads TGCAGCTTTCGAGTGGGGCCCCACGAGCAGTACTTC.

Here the CDR3 DNA reads TGCGCCAGCACCACCGGGACTAGGAGTTGGGGGACCCAGTACTTC. This encodes CASTTGTRSWGTQYF. V gene TRBV5-1 combines with J gene TRBJ2-5; TRBD2 matches 8 bases. Trimming cost V 6 bases and J 7 bases; bases outside gene matches: 14. Germline lookup yields CDR1 SGHRS and CDR2 YFSETQ. The CDR3 is made up of 15 amino acids.

This clone appeared a few times. This rearrangement joins TRBV4-1 to TRBJ2-5, with TRBD2 identical over 11 bases. The V and J ends lost 4 bases and 1 base, in that order; junction bases with no gene match: 2. The CDR3 runs 15 residues. Germline V gene lookup returns CDR1 MGHRA and CDR2 YSYEKL. For the CDR3, the DNA is TGCGCCAGCAGCCTAGCGGGGGGGATCCAAGAGACCCAGTACTTC. It translates to CASSLAGGIQETQYF.

As concerns this clone: A read error may produce the germline difference seen at one junction end. The same CDR3 also results from other DNA sequences found in this sample. This chain joins TRBV2 and TRBJ2-7; 11 bases line up with TRBD1. This CDR3 is 18 amino acids long. Germline V CDR1 and CDR2: SNHLY, FYNNEI. The CDR3 DNA follows: TGTGCCAGCAGTGAAGGGACAGGGGGCCCCCCCAAGACCTACGAACAGTACTTC. It yields the protein CASSEGTGGPPKTYEQYF.

The genes are TRBV29-1 and TRBJ1-1; D unresolved. Germline lookup yields CDR1 SQVTM and CDR2 ANQGSEA. The CDR3 consists of 11 residues. V dropped 7 bases and J dropped 7 bases, with 13 bases sitting between them. This chain's CDR3 is CSAGGSFEAFF. The CDR3 DNA follows: TGCAGCGCCGGTGGGAGTTTTGAAGCTTTCTTT.

This clone came up a few times. This chain connects TRBV25-1 to TRBJ2-2, with a weak D call TRBD1 (5 bases). CDR1 and CDR2 from the germline V gene are MGHDK and SYGVNS. V lost 6 bases, J lost 3 bases, and 11 bases lay in between. The CDR3 has 14 amino acids. DNA of the CDR3: TGTGCCAGCAGACCGACAGTGGACACCGGGGAGCTGTTTTTT. Translated: CASRPTVDTGELFF.

The rearrangement uses TRBV21-1 and TRBJ2-3; the tabulated D call, TRBD2, remains unverified against the DNA. TRBV21-1 is classified as a pseudogene. The CDR3 covers 13 residues. The CDR3 DNA is TGTGCCAGCAGCCCGGAGGCGGGGAGGGCGCAGTATTTT. Amino acid sequence: CASSPEAGRAQYF.

The CDR3 sequence: CASSMGGLQIMNTEAFF. The CDR3 DNA reads TGTGCCAGTAGTATGGGGGGATTACAGATCATGAACACTGAAGCTTTCTTT. The chain recombines TRBV19 with TRBJ1-1; tentatively, D is TRBD1 (5 bases). The CDR3 sequence is 17 residues long. Trimming stripped 3 bases from V and 0 bases from J, with 17 bases between. Germline CDR1 LNHDA, CDR2 SQIVND (reference sequence).

The chain combines TRBV5-6 with TRBJ2-7; tentatively, D is TRBD1 (5 bases). CDR1 SGHDT and CDR2 YYEEEE come from the germline V gene. Deletions cut 1 base from V and 3 bases from J, with 14 bases between. This CDR3 is 15 amino acids long. The CDR3 sequence: CASSLMSGRGYEQYF. CDR3 nucleotide sequence: TGTGCCAGCAGCTTGATGTCAGGGCGCGGCTACGAGCAGTACTTC.

This clone was counted only a few times. The chain couples TRBV4-1 to TRBJ2-7; 12 bases align to TRBD1. Germline trimming cut 0 bases from V and 6 bases from J; bases unmatched to any gene: 6. CDR1 is MGHRA and CDR2 is YSYEKL in the germline V gene. The CDR3 runs to 16 residues. CDR3 bases: TGCGCCAGCAGCCAAGAGTCGGGACAGGGGGCCGGCGAGCAGTACTTC. Its protein product is CASSQESGQGAGEQYF.

This clone was picked up a small number of times. The V gene is TRBV4-3, the J gene TRBJ2-1, with D possibly matching TRBD2 (6 bases). Germline CDR1 and CDR2: LGHNA and YSLEER. Trimming shortened V by 5 bases and J by 10 bases, and 15 bases separated the two germline ends. The CDR3 contains 13 residues. The CDR3 loop is CASSIGLGREQFF. The CDR3 region has the DNA TGCGCCAGCAGCATAGGGTTGGGGAGGGAGCAGTTCTTC.

This chain links TRBV7-2 with TRBJ2-2; 10 bases align to TRBD2. J lost 5 bases, V lost 5 bases, and 17 bases had no gene match. The CDR3 has 19 residues. Germline CDR1 is SGHTA and CDR2 is FQGNSA. The CDR3 region is CASSPIDGLAASRTGELFF. CDR3 nucleotides: TGTGCCAGCAGCCCGATCGACGGACTAGCGGCTTCGAGGACCGGGGAGCTGTTTTTT. The variable domain in full, with the rest retrieved from reference TRBV7-2 and TRBJ2-2, is GAGVSQSPSNKVTEKGKDVELRCDPISGHTALYWYRQSLGQGLEFLIYFQGNSAPDKSGLPSDRFSAERTGGSVSTLTIQRTQQEDSAVYLCASSPIDGLAASRTGELFFGEGSRLTVL.

The chain combines TRBV4-2 with TRBJ2-7; tentative D call: TRBD1 (6 bases). Deletions cut 4 bases from V and 2 bases from J, with 12 bases between. The CDR3 spans 14 residues. Germline V lookup: CDR1 LGHNA, CDR2 YNFKEQ. This CDR3 is CASSPTGIAYEQYF. The CDR3, as DNA: TGTGCCAGCAGCCCTACAGGGATCGCCTACGAGCAGTACTTC.

The chain couples TRBV19 to TRBJ2-5; D possibly corresponds to TRBD2 (5 bases). Per germline, CDR1 LNHDA and CDR2 SQIVND (reference sequence). V was pared by 5 bases and J by 2 bases, with 12 bases between. The CDR3 contains 14 residues. The CDR3 DNA sequence: TGTGCCAGTAGTCGAGGGAAAACACAAGAGACCCAGTACTTC. As protein: CASSRGKTQETQYF.

V and J are TRBV10-2 and TRBJ1-3; no clear D gene. Germline V gene data show CDR1 as WSHSY and CDR2 as SAAADI. This CDR3 has 15 amino acids. V was trimmed by 6 bases and J by 2 bases, leaving 14 bases between them. In DNA, the CDR3 is TGCGCCAGCAGCGGATCCAGGTCAGCTGGAAACACCATATATTTT. This translates into CASSGSRSAGNTIYF.

CDR3 sequence (DNA): TGTGCCAGCAGCCCAGGACAGGATCACAATGAGCAGTTCTTC. Translating it yields CASSPGQDHNEQFF. This rearrangement joins TRBV4-2 to TRBJ2-1; 7 nucleotides match TRBD1. Germline-derived CDR1 and CDR2 are LGHNA and YNFKEQ. This CDR3 region has 14 residues. V trimming: 4 bases; J trimming: 5 bases; junction bases outside the gene matches: 5.